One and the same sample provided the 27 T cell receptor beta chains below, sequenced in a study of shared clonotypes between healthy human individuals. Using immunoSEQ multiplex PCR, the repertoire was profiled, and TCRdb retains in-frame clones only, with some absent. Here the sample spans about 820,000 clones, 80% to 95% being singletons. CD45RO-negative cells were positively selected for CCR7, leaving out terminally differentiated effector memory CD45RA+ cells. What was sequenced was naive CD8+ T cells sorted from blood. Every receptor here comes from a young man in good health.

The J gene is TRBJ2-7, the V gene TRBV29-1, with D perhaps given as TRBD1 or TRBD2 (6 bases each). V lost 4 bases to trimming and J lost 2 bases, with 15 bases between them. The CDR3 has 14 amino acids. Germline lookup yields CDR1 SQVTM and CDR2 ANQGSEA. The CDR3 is CSVALRGVAYEQYF. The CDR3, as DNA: TGCAGCGTTGCCTTAAGGGGGGTTGCCTACGAGCAGTACTTC.

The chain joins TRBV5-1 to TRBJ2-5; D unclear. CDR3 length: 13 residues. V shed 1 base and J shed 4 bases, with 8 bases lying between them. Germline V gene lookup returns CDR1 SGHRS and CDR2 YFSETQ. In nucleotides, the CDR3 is TGCGCCAGCAGCTTGTACTCGGGAGAGACCCAGTACTTC. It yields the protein CASSLYSGETQYF.

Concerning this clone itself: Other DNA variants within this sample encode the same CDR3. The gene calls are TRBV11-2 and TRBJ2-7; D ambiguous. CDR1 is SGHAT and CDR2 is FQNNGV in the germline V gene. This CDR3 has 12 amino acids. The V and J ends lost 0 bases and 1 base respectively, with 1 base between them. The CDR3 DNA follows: TGTGCCAGCAGCTTAGATTCCTACGAGCAGTACTTC. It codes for CASSLDSYEQYF. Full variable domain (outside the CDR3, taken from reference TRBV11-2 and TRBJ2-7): EAGVAQSPRYKIIEKRQSVAFWCNPISGHATLYWYQQILGQGPKLLIQFQNNGVVDDSQLPKDRFSAERLKGVDSTLKIQPAKLEDSAVYLCASSLDSYEQYFGPGTRLTVT.

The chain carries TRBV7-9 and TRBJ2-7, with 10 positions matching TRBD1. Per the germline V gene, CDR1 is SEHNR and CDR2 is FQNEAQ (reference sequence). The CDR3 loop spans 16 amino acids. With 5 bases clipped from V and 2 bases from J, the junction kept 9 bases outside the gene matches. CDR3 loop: CASSMTGGDKTYEQYF. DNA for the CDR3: TGTGCCAGCAGCATGACAGGGGGCGACAAGACCTACGAGCAGTACTTC. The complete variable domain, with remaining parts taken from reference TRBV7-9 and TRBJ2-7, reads DTGVSQNPRHKITKRGQNVTFRCDPISEHNRLYWYRQTLGQGPEFLTYFQNEAQLEKSRLLSDRFSAERPKGSFSTLEIQRTEQGDSAMYLCASSMTGGDKTYEQYFGPGTRLTVT.

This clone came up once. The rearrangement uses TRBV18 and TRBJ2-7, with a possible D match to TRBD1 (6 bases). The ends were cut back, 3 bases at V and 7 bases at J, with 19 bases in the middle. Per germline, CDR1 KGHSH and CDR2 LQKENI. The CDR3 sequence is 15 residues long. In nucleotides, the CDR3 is TGTGCCAGCTCACCGGCTCAGGGGCCAGCAGGTGAGCAGTACTTC. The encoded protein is CASSPAQGPAGEQYF.

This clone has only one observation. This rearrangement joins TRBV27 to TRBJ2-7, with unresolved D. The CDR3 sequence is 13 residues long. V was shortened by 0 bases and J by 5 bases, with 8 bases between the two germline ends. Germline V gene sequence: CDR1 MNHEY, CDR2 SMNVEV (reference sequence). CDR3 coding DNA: TGTGCCAGCAGTTTATCCTCTGGGGACGAGCAGTACTTC. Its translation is CASSLSSGDEQYF.

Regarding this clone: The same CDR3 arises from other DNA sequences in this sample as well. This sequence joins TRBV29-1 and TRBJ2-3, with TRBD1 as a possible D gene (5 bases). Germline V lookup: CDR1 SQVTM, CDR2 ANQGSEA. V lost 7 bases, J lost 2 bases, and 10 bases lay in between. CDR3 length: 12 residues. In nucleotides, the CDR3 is TGCAGCGCGGGCAGGGTCACAGATACGCAGTATTTT. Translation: CSAGRVTDTQYF.

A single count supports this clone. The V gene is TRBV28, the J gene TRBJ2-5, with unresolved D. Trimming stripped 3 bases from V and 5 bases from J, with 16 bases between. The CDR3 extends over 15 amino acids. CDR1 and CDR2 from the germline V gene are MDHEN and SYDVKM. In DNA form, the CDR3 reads TGTGCCAGCAGTTTTACGGCACTCTTAGGGGAGACCCAGTACTTC. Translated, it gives CASSFTALLGETQYF.

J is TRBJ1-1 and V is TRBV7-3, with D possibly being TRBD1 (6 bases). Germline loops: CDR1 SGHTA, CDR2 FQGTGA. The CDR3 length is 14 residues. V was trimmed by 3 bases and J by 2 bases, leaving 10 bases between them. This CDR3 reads CASSLDRYNTEAFF. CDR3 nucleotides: TGTGCCAGCAGCTTGGACAGATATAACACTGAAGCTTTCTTT. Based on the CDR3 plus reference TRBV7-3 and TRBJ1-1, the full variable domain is GAGVSQTPSNKVTEKGKYVELRCDPISGHTALYWYRQSLGQGPEFLIYFQGTGAADDSGLPNDRFFAVRPEGSVSTLKIQRTERGDSAVYLCASSLDRYNTEAFFGQGTRLTVV.

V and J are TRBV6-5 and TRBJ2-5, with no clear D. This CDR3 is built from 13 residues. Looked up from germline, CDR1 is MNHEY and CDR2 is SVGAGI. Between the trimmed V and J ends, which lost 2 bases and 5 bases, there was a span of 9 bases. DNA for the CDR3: TGTGCCAGCAGTTACGGTATTCGGGAGACCCAGTACTTC. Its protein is CASSYGIRETQYF.

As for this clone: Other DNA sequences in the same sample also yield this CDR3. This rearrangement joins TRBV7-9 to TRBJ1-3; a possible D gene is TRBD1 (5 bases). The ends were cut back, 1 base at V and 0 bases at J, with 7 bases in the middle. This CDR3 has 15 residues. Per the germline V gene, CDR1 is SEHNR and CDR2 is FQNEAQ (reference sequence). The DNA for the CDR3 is TGTGCCAGCAGCTTAGGCGACAGCTCTGGAAACACCATATATTTT. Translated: CASSLGDSSGNTIYF. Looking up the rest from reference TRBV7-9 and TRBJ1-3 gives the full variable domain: DTGVSQNPRHKITKRGQNVTFRCDPISEHNRLYWYRQTLGQGPEFLTYFQNEAQLEKSRLLSDRFSAERPKGSFSTLEIQRTEQGDSAMYLCASSLGDSSGNTIYFGEGSWLTVV.

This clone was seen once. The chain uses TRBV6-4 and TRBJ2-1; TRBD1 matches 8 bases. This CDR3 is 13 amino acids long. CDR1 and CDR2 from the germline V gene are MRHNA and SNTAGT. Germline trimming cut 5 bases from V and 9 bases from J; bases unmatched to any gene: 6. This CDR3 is CASSPGTGSEQFF. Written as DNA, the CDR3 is TGTGCCAGCAGTCCCGGGACAGGTAGTGAGCAGTTCTTC.

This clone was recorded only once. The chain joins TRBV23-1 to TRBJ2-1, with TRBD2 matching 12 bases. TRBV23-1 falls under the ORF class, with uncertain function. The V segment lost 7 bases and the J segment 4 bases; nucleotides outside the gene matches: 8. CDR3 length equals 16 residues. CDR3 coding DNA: TGCGCCAGCACCCTATATACTAGCGGGAGGTACAATGAGCAGTTCTTC. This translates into CASTLYTSGRYNEQFF.

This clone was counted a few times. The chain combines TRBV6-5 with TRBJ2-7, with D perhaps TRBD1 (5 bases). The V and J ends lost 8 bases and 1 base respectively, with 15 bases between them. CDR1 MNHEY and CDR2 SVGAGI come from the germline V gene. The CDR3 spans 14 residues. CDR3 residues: CASSGFQGSYEQYF. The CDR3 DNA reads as TGTGCCAGCTCGGGTTTTCAGGGATCCTACGAGCAGTACTTC.

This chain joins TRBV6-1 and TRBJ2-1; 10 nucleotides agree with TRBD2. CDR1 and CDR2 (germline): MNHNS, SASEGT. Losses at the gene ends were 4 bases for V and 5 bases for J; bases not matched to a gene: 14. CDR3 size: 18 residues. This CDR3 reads CASSGLPPLAGENNEQFF. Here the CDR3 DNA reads TGTGCCAGCAGTGGCCTGCCCCCTCTAGCGGGAGAGAACAATGAGCAGTTCTTC.

For the CDR3, the DNA is TGTGCCACCAGCAGGGGGACTAGCGGGAGGGCTAGTGAGCAGTTCTTC. The encoded protein is CATSRGTSGRASEQFF. J is TRBJ2-1 and V is TRBV15; 16 bases fit TRBD2. The CDR3 has 16 residues. Per the germline V gene, CDR1 is LNHNV and CDR2 is YYDKDF (reference sequence). V lost 3 bases, J lost 9 bases, and 5 bases stayed unmatched.

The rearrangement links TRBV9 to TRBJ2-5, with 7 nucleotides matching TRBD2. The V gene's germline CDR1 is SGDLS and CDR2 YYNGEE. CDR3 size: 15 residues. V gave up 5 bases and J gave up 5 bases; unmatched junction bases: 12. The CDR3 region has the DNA TGTGCCAGCAGTAGTCTAGGCAGGGAGGGGGAGACCCAGTACTTC. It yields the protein CASSSLGREGETQYF.

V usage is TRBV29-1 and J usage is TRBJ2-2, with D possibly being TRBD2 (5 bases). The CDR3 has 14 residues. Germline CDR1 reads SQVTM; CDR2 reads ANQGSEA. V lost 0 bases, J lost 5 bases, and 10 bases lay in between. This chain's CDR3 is CSVEDLPGTGELFF. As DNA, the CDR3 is TGCAGCGTTGAAGATCTCCCGGGGACCGGGGAGCTGTTTTTT.

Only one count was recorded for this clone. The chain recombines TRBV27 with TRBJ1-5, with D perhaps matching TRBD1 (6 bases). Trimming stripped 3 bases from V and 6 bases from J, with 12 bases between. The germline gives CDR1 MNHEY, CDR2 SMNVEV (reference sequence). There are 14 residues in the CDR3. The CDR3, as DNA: TGTGCCAGCAGTTTTAGGCAGGGGAGTCAGCCCCAGCATTTT. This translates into CASSFRQGSQPQHF.

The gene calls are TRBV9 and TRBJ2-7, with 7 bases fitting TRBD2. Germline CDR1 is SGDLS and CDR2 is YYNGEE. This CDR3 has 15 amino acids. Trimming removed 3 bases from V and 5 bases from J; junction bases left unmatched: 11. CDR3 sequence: CASSGEGTTGNEQYF. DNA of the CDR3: TGTGCCAGCAGCGGGGAAGGGACTACCGGGAACGAGCAGTACTTC.

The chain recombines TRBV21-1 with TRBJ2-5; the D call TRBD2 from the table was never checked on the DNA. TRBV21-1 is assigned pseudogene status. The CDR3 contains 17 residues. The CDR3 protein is CASSKGEKKEYLETQYF. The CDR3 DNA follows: TGTGCCAGCAGCAAAGGTGAAAAAAAAGAGTATCTGGAGACCCAGTACTTC.

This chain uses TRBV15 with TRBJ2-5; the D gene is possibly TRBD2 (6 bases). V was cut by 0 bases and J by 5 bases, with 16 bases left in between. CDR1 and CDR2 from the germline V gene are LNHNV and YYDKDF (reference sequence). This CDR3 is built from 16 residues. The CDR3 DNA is TGTGCCACCAGCAGAGATGTTGTGGGGGGTATGGAGACCCAGTACTTC. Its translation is CATSRDVVGGMETQYF.

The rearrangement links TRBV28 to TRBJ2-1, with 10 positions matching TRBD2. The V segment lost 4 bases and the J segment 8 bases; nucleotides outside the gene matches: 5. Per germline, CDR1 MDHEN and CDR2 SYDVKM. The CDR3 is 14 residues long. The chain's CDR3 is CASSYGLAVDEQFF. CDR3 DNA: TGTGCCAGCAGTTACGGACTAGCGGTCGATGAGCAGTTCTTC.

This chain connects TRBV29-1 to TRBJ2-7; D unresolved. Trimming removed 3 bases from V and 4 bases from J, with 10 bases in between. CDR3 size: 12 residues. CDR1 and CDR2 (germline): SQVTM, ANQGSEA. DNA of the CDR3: TGCAGCGTTGATGACGGAGTTTACGAGCAGTACTTC. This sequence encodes CSVDDGVYEQYF.

In DNA, the CDR3 is TGTGCCAGCAGTTTCCTAGCGGGAGGCCACGACACCGGGGAGCTGTTTTTT. Translated, it gives CASSFLAGGHDTGELFF. The rearrangement uses TRBV28 and TRBJ2-2; 11 bases are shared with TRBD2. Germline V gene sequence: CDR1 MDHEN, CDR2 SYDVKM. J lost 3 bases, V lost 3 bases, and 6 bases had no gene match. The CDR3 length is 17 residues.

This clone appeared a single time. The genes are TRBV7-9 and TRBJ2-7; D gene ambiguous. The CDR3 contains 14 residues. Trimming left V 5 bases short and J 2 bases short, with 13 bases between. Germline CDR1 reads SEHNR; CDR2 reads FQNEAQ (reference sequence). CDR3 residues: CASSGVPGTYEQYF. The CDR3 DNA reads TGTGCCAGCAGCGGAGTACCTGGGACCTACGAGCAGTACTTC.

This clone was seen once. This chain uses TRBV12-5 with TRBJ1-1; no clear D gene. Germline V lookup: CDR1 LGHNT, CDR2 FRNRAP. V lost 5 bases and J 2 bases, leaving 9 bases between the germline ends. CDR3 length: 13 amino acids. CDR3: CASGPGPNTEAFF. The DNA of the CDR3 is TGTGCTAGTGGTCCCGGGCCAAACACTGAAGCTTTCTTT.